Described below is a single TCR beta chain sequence and its context. V was shortened by 8 bases and J by 4 bases, with 12 bases between the two germline ends. Germline CDR1 SNHLY, CDR2 FYNNEI. This CDR3 has 14 amino acids. Assay used: immunoSEQ multiplex PCR; TCRdb lists only in-frame clones, some missing. This table has roughly 210,000 clones, roughly 84% appearing once. The sample belongs to a study of blood T cell repertoires in COVID-19. Looking at the study overall: T cells, B-cell-depleted T cells, or PBMCs provided the cDNA or gDNA that served as material.

What was sequenced was PBMCs or T cells enriched from blood (not recorded which). The TCR sequence derives from a man aged 30 to 39 in a cohort exposed to, infected with or recovered from COVID-19 (not recorded which). The rearrangement links TRBV2 to TRBJ1-6, with D possibly being TRBD1 (5 bases). The CDR3 bases are TGTGCCAGCCATCGGGGGGATTATAATTCACCCCTCCACTTT. Protein product: CASHRGDYNSPLHF.